The 8 T cell receptor beta chains presented below share a single source sample, sequenced in a study of spatial heterogeneity in lung cancer. As for time point: blood at routine non-recurrence follow-up after resection. TCRdb fed the 5' RACE reads into MiXCR, producing one record per CDR3 protein. This table has over 95,000 distinct CDR3 sequences, 10% to 11% appearing once. The sample here was PBMCs, taken at follow-up. The source is a female donor with early-stage non-small cell lung cancer.

This clonotype was counted a few times. The genes are TRBV6-5 and TRBJ2-6; the D is unclear. In germline, CDR1 is MNHEY, CDR2 SVGAGI. The CDR3 has 17 amino acids. The V end was cut by 2 bases, the J end by 0 bases, with 11 bases between. The CDR3 nucleotides are TGTGCCAGCAGTTACGCCGTGTTGGGCTCTGGGGCCAACGTCCTGACTTTC. Translating gives CASSYAVLGSGANVLTF.

The chain combines TRBV6-1 with TRBJ1-1, with TRBD1 matching 9 bases. Germline V gene lookup returns CDR1 MNHNS and CDR2 SASEGT. CDR3 length equals 14 residues. With 6 bases clipped from V and 11 bases from J, the junction kept 13 bases outside the gene matches. CDR3 nucleotides: TGTGCCAGCAGCGCTACCGGGACAGGGTTGGCTGCTTTCTTT. Its protein is CASSATGTGLAAFF.

The chain employs TRBV6-2 or TRBV6-3 and TRBJ2-4; TRBD1 matches 8 bases. The CDR3 loop spans 14 amino acids. Losses at the gene ends were 7 bases for V and 5 bases for J; bases not matched to a gene: 7. Germline CDR1 reads MNHEY; CDR2 reads SVGEGT. CDR3 region: CASTRTGRQNIQYF. DNA of the CDR3: TGTGCCAGCACCCGGACAGGGCGGCAAAACATTCAGTACTTC.

The chain has TRBV30 and TRBJ1-6; 8 nucleotides agree with TRBD1. The germline CDR1 and CDR2 sequences are GTSNPN and SVGIG (reference sequence). Germline trimming cut 2 bases from V and 5 bases from J; bases unmatched to any gene: 5. The CDR3 is made up of 15 amino acids. Written as DNA, the CDR3 is TGTGCCTGGAGTAAGGGGGACAGGAATAATTCACCCCTCCACTTT. Amino acids: CAWSKGDRNNSPLHF.

The chain links TRBV10-3 to TRBJ2-3; D call uncertain. CDR3 length: 13 amino acids. The V end was cut by 3 bases, the J end by 2 bases, with 6 bases between. Per germline, CDR1 ENHRY and CDR2 SYGVKD. CDR3 nucleotide sequence: TGTGCCATCAGTGAAGGAAACACAGATACGCAGTATTTT. This codes for CAISEGNTDTQYF.

On this clonotype itself: This may be a read error: a much more frequent sequence differs by one nucleotide. The genes are TRBV7-2 and TRBJ2-5; 10 nucleotides match TRBD1. The CDR3 runs to 13 residues. Germline V CDR1 and CDR2: SGHTA, FQGNSA. J gave up 5 bases and V 7 bases, and 4 bases lay outside the gene matches. CDR3 nucleotide sequence: TGTGCCAGCAACGAGGACAGGGGGGAGACCCAGTACTTC. Translating gives CASNEDRGETQYF.

There are a few counts of this clonotype. V is TRBV2 and J is TRBJ2-1, with TRBD1 matching over 10 bases. The CDR3 totals 13 residues. V shed 8 bases and J 4 bases; nucleotides not matched to a gene: 2. Per germline, CDR1 SNHLY and CDR2 FYNNEI. The CDR3: CASRDRGYNEQFF. DNA for the CDR3: TGTGCCAGCCGGGACAGGGGATACAATGAGCAGTTCTTC.

The chain carries TRBV27 and TRBJ2-4; D not certain. Germline CDR1 reads MNHEY; CDR2 reads SMNVEV (reference sequence). The CDR3 runs to 14 residues. Trimming removed 4 bases at V and 5 bases at J, with 12 bases between. The CDR3 coding sequence is TGTGCCAGCAGTTCCCCGAGCAGAGAAAACATTCAGTACTTC. The encoded protein is CASSSPSRENIQYF.